The present TCR beta chain was sequenced within a study of vaccination and CD4 T cells after COVID-19. Study-level information: No peptide, an HIV-1 Nef pool, or a CEFX pool was what each control culture received.

The study's findings and limits: Convalescent patients' clones that were vaccine-specific were spike mono-reactive in 304 of 307 cases.

The Oncomine TCR Beta short-read assay sequenced DNA from cultured CD4+ T cells. TCRdb used MiXCR to reprocess the PCR reads, holding one entry per CDR3 protein. The sample has 7,600 or so distinct CDR3 sequences, 58% seen once. Germline V gene lookup returns CDR1 SGHTA and CDR2 FQGNSA. V lost 5 bases and J lost 9, with 14 bases in between. The CDR3 runs to 13 residues. On this clonotype itself: The antigen is not known.

The treatment here: roughly ten-day PBMC culture with coronavirus spike peptide pools or control peptides (ViraFEST assay). Via ViraFEST, peptide pools expanded antigen-specific T cells before TCR sequencing. The chain combines TRBV7-2 with TRBJ2-1; TRBD2 might be the D (6 bases). The specimen was CD4+ T cells from blood, cultured in vitro. This TCR was recovered from a human donor who had recovered from COVID-19. This CDR3 reads CASSPDLGGEQFF. CDR3 bases: TGTGCCAGCAGCCCGGACCTGGGGGGTGAGCAGTTCTTC.